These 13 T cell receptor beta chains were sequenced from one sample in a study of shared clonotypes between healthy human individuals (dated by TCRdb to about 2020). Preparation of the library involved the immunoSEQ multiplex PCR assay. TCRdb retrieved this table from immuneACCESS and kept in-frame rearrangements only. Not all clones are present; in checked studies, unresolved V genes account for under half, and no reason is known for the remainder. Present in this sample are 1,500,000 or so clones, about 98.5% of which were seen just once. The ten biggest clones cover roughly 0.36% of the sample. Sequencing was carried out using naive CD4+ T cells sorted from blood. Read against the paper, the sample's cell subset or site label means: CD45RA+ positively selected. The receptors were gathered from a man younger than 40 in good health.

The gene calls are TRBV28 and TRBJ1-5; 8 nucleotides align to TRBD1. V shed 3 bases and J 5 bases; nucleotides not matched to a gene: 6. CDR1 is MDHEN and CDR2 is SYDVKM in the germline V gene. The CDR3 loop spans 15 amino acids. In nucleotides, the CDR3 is TGTGCCAGCAGTTTTCGACAGGGGCACCATCAGCCCCAGCATTTT. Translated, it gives CASSFRQGHHQPQHF.

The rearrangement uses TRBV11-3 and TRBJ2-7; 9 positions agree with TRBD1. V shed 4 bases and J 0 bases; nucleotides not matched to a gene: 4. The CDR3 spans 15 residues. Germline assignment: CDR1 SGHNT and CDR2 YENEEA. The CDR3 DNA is TGTGCCAGCAGCTCGGGGACAGGGAACTCCTACGAGCAGTACTTC. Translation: CASSSGTGNSYEQYF.

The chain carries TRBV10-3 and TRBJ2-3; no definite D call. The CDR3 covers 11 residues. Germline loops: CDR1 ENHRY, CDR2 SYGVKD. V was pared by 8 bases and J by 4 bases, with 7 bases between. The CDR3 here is CAIRAADTQYF. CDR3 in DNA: TGTGCCATCCGGGCAGCAGATACGCAGTATTTT.

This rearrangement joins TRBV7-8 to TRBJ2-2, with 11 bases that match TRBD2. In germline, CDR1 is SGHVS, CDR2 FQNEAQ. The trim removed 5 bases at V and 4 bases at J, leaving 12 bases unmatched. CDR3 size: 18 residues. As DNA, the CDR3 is TGTGCCAGCAGCCCGGGACTAGCGGTCCTCGGAGGCACCGGGGAGCTGTTTTTT. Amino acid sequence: CASSPGLAVLGGTGELFF.

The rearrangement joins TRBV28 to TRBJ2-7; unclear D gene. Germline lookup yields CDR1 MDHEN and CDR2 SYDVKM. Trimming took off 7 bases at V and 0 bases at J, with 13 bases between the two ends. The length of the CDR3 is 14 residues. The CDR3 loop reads CASTALDSSYEQYF. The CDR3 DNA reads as TGTGCCAGCACCGCGTTGGATAGCTCCTACGAGCAGTACTTC.

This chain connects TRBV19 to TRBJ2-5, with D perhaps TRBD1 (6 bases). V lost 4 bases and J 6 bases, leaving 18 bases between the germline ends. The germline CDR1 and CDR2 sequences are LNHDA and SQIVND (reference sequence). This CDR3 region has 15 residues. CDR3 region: CASSTLDRYSKTQYF. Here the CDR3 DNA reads TGTGCCAGTAGTACCCTAGACAGGTACTCTAAGACCCAGTACTTC.

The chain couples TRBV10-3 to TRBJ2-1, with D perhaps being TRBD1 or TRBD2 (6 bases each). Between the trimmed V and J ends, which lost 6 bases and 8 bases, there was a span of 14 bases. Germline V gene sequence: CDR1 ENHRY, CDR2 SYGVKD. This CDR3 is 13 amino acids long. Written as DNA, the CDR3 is TGTGCCATCAGGAGGGGGGCCTTCGATGAGCAGTTCTTC. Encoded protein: CAIRRGAFDEQFF.

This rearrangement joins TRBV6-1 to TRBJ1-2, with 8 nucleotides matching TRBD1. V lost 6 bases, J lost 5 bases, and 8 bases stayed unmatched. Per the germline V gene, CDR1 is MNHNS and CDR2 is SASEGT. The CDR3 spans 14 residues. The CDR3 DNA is TGTGCCAGCAGAGGTCAGGGGGCCCCATATGGCTACACCTTC. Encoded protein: CASRGQGAPYGYTF.

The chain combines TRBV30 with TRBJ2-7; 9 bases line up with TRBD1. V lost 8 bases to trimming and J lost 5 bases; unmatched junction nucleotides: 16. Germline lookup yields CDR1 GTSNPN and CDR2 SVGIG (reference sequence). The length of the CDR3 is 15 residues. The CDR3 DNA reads TGTGCCCTTCTAGGCATCGGGACAGGGATCAACGAGCAGTACTTC. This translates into CALLGIGTGINEQYF.

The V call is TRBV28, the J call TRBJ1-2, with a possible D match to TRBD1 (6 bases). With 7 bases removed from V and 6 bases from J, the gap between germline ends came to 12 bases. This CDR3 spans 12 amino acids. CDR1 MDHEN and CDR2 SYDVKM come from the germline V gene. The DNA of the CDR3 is TGTGCCAGCAAACAGGGCTTCGATGGCTACACCTTC. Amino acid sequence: CASKQGFDGYTF.

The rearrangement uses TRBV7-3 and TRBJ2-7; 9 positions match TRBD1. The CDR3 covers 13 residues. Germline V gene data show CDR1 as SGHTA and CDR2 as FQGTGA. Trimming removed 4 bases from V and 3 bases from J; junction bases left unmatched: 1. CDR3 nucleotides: TGTGCCAGCAGCTGGGGACAGGGCTACGAGCAGTACTTC. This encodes CASSWGQGYEQYF.

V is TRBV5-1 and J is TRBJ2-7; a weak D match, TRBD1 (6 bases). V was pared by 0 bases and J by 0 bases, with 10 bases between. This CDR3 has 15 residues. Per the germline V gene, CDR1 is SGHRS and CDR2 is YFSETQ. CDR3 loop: CASSLGTDYSYEQYF. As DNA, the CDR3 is TGCGCCAGCAGCTTGGGGACAGATTACTCCTACGAGCAGTACTTC.

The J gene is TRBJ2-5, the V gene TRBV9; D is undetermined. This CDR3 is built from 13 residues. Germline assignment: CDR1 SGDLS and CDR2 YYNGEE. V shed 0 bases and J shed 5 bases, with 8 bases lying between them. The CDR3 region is CASSVGALETQYF. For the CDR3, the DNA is TGTGCCAGCAGCGTAGGGGCTCTGGAGACCCAGTACTTC.